Shown below are 23 T cell receptor beta chains from a single sample sequenced in a study of Ad26.COV2.S vaccination and SARS-CoV-2 variants. Sequencing was performed with immunoSEQ multiplex PCR; in TCRdb, only in-frame clones are kept and a portion is missing. The sample includes roughly 460,000 clones, 80% to 90% seen only once; the top ten take about 1.5%. The treatment: about 20 received Ad26.COV2.S at low or high dose, single or two shots; about 5 received placebo; per-sample allocation not given. On day 63 after the first injection, vaccine and placebo recipients gave samples. The sample was peripheral blood, taken in a trial of Ad26.COV2.S vaccine versus placebo. These receptors originate from a person between 18 and 59 years old who received the Ad26.COV2.S COVID-19 vaccine or a placebo.

The rearrangement uses TRBV18 and TRBJ1-5, with 11 bases aligning to TRBD1. The CDR3 length is 17 residues. Germline V gives CDR1 KGHSH, CDR2 LQKENI. The ends lost 1 base at V and 2 bases at J; junction bases unmatched: 4. The CDR3, as DNA: TGTGCCAGCTCACCACGAGCGGGACAGGGGGGCAATCAGCCCCAGCATTTT. Translating gives CASSPRAGQGGNQPQHF.

This chain uses TRBV5-8 with TRBJ1-4, with 10 positions matching TRBD1. This CDR3 is 16 amino acids long. Germline-derived CDR1 and CDR2 are SGHTS and YDEGEE. Unmatched junction bases numbered 2, after V lost 3 bases and J lost 0 bases. The CDR3 DNA reads TGTGCCAGCAGCTGGGACAGGGGAGCAACTAATGAAAAACTGTTTTTT. Translation: CASSWDRGATNEKLFF.

This chain connects TRBV5-8 to TRBJ2-7, with a possible D match to TRBD1 (6 bases). The CDR3 consists of 13 residues. Germline CDR1 is SGHTS and CDR2 is YDEGEE. Trimming shortened V by 7 bases and J by 5 bases, and 16 bases separated the two germline ends. CDR3 in DNA: TGTGCCAGCCGAAGTACAGGGTTCAACGAGCAGTACTTC. Translating it yields CASRSTGFNEQYF.

The V gene is TRBV4-1, the J gene TRBJ1-4, with 7 bases that match TRBD1. This CDR3 has 20 residues. Losses at the gene ends were 6 bases for V and 0 bases for J; bases not matched to a gene: 19. Germline V gene lookup returns CDR1 MGHRA and CDR2 YSYEKL. In DNA form, the CDR3 reads TGCGCCAGCAGGCCAAGAATGGGACAGAAATTAACAGCAACTAATGAAAAACTGTTTTTT. Protein: CASRPRMGQKLTATNEKLFF.

In nucleotides, the CDR3 is TGTGCCACCAGTGATGGACAGGATAACACAGATACGCAGTATTTT. Protein: CATSDGQDNTDTQYF. This chain links TRBV24-1 with TRBJ2-3; 7 nucleotides align to TRBD1. The CDR3 has 15 amino acids. V dropped 3 bases and J dropped 2; count of bases not matched to a gene: 4. Germline loops: CDR1 KGHDR, CDR2 SFDVKD.

This clone has more than one count but fewer than ten. This chain connects TRBV7-2 to TRBJ1-6; D remains unclear. Trimming cost V 1 base and J 9 bases, with 16 bases left between them. In germline, CDR1 is SGHTA, CDR2 FQGNSA. CDR3 length: 16 residues. CDR3 sequence reads: CASSLVPGFWSSPLHF. The CDR3 DNA is TGTGCCAGCAGCTTAGTCCCGGGATTTTGGAGTTCACCCCTCCACTTT.

The chain recombines TRBV18 with TRBJ2-5; D not resolved. Trimming removed 0 bases at V and 2 bases at J, with 10 bases between. The CDR3 is 15 residues long. CDR1 is KGHSH and CDR2 is LQKENI in the germline V gene. DNA for the CDR3: TGTGCCAGCTCACCACCCCCAATGGGACAAGAGACCCAGTACTTC. The encoded protein is CASSPPPMGQETQYF.

The chain combines TRBV6-5 with TRBJ2-3; 13 bases match TRBD2. V lost 6 bases and J lost 4; bases outside the gene matches: 4. Per germline, CDR1 MNHEY and CDR2 SVGAGI. This CDR3 contains 15 residues. The CDR3 region has the DNA TGTGCCAGCAGACAGACTAGCGGGAGGCCAGATACGCAGTATTTT. Protein product: CASRQTSGRPDTQYF.

V gene TRBV28 combines with J gene TRBJ1-1, with D possibly matching TRBD1 (5 bases). The CDR3 is 14 residues long. Germline values: CDR1 MDHEN, CDR2 SYDVKM. Deletions cut 5 bases from V and 6 bases from J, with 16 bases between. For the CDR3, the DNA is TGTGCCAGCAGTACGGGACGGACCCCCTCTGAAGCTTTCTTT. As protein: CASSTGRTPSEAFF.

The gene calls are TRBV27 and TRBJ1-6, with TRBD1 matching over 9 bases. Germline V gives CDR1 MNHEY, CDR2 SMNVEV (reference sequence). V lost 2 bases to trimming and J lost 2 bases; unmatched junction nucleotides: 13. The CDR3 loop spans 20 amino acids. CDR3 bases: TGTGCCAGCAGTTTAGTCAACCCGGGACAGGGATACGCCTATAATTCACCCCTCCACTTT. The encoded protein is CASSLVNPGQGYAYNSPLHF.

CDR3 DNA: TGTGCCAGCAGTTACTCGTCAGGGGTCAGCAATCAGCCCCAGCATTTT. Translation gives CASSYSSGVSNQPQHF. The chain links TRBV6-2 or TRBV6-3 to TRBJ1-5, with D possibly matching TRBD1 (6 bases). CDR1 and CDR2 (germline): MNHEY, SVGEGT. This CDR3 is 16 amino acids long. V lost 0 bases and J 1 base, leaving 10 bases between the germline ends.

The chain carries TRBV25-1 and TRBJ1-3, with D unclear. Trimming shortened V by 2 bases and J by 0 bases, and 8 bases separated the two germline ends. Germline-derived CDR1 and CDR2 are MGHDK and SYGVNS. This CDR3 has 15 residues. CDR3 sequence: CASSEAGSSGNTIYF. The CDR3 DNA follows: TGTGCCAGCAGTGAAGCCGGGTCCTCTGGAAACACCATATATTTT.

This chain connects TRBV2 to TRBJ2-3; D gene unclear. Germline V gene data show CDR1 as SNHLY and CDR2 as FYNNEI. The CDR3 extends over 15 amino acids. V was clipped by 2 bases and J by 2 bases, with 11 bases between them. CDR3 DNA sequence: TGTGCCAGCAGTGAATCCTACCAGGTCACAGATACGCAGTATTTT. Translating gives CASSESYQVTDTQYF.

The chain carries TRBV5-1 and TRBJ2-7; 9 bases fit TRBD1. The CDR3 is 15 amino acids. J gave up 4 bases and V 2 bases, and 7 bases lay outside the gene matches. Germline V gene lookup returns CDR1 SGHRS and CDR2 YFSETQ. CDR3 amino acids: CASSFGGTGSYEQYF. In DNA form, the CDR3 reads TGCGCCAGCAGCTTTGGTGGGACAGGGAGTTACGAGCAGTACTTC.

The CDR3 coding sequence is TGTGCCAGTAGTACGCCAGGGCCAGATCGGGCAGGTAGCAATCAGCCCCAGCATTTT. It encodes CASSTPGPDRAGSNQPQHF. The chain joins TRBV19 to TRBJ1-5, with a possible D match to TRBD1 (5 bases). The CDR3 spans 19 residues. V lost 4 bases to trimming and J lost 0 bases, with 22 bases between them. Germline-derived CDR1 and CDR2 are LNHDA and SQIVND (reference sequence). Drawing the rest from reference TRBV19 and TRBJ1-5, the complete variable domain is DGGITQSPKYLFRKEGQNVTLSCEQNLNHDAMYWYRQDPGQGLRLIYYSQIVNDFQKGDIAEGYSVSREKKESFPLTVTSAQKNPTAFYLCASSTPGPDRAGSNQPQHFGDGTRLSIL.

V is TRBV6-5 and J is TRBJ2-1, with TRBD2 identical over 10 bases. Germline values: CDR1 MNHEY, CDR2 SVGAGI. J lost 4 bases, V lost 6 bases, and 6 bases had no gene match. This CDR3 is 15 amino acids long. The DNA for the CDR3 is TGTGCCAGCAGAGCGGGACTAGCGTCTTACAATGAGCAGTTCTTC. Its translation: CASRAGLASYNEQFF.

The rearrangement links TRBV6-5 to TRBJ2-5, with D perhaps TRBD2 (6 bases). CDR1 MNHEY and CDR2 SVGAGI come from the germline V gene. Trimming removed 2 bases at V and 2 bases at J, with 15 bases between. This CDR3 region has 16 residues. The CDR3 nucleotides are TGTGCCAGCAGTTACAACTCCGAACTAGCTCAAGAGACCCAGTACTTC. Its translation is CASSYNSELAQETQYF.

This chain joins TRBV2 and TRBJ1-4; no definite D call. Trimming left V 6 bases short and J 0 bases short, with 14 bases between. The CDR3 contains 16 residues. Germline V gene sequence: CDR1 SNHLY, CDR2 FYNNEI. CDR3 amino acids: CASSQGLTATNEKLFF. The CDR3 nucleotides are TGTGCCAGCAGCCAAGGACTGACTGCAACTAATGAAAAACTGTTTTTT.

V gene TRBV9 combines with J gene TRBJ2-1, with TRBD1 matching 9 bases. The V segment lost 3 bases and the J segment 9 bases; nucleotides outside the gene matches: 13. The length of the CDR3 is 16 residues. The germline gives CDR1 SGDLS, CDR2 YYNGEE. This chain's CDR3 is CASSAPGQGKRVEQFF. DNA of the CDR3: TGTGCCAGCAGCGCACCGGGACAGGGAAAAAGGGTTGAGCAGTTCTTC.

The chain combines TRBV7-2 with TRBJ2-5; 9 bases fit TRBD2. The CDR3 consists of 15 residues. Germline V gene lookup returns CDR1 SGHTA and CDR2 FQGNSA. The ends lost 3 bases at V and 2 bases at J; junction bases unmatched: 4. The CDR3, as DNA: TGTGCCAGCAGCTTCACTAGCGGGCAGCAAGAGACCCAGTACTTC. As protein: CASSFTSGQQETQYF. The complete variable domain, with remaining parts taken from reference TRBV7-2 and TRBJ2-5, reads GAGVSQSPSNKVTEKGKDVELRCDPISGHTALYWYRQSLGQGLEFLIYFQGNSAPDKSGLPSDRFSAERTGGSVSTLTIQRTQQEDSAVYLCASSFTSGQQETQYFGPGTRLLVL.

The chain carries TRBV7-8 and TRBJ2-5; TRBD2 is a possible D gene (7 bases). V gave up 7 bases and J gave up 5 bases, with 20 bases separating them. The germline V gene has CDR1 SGHVS and CDR2 FQNEAQ. This CDR3 comprises 15 residues. The DNA for the CDR3 is TGTGCCAGCACCTTCCGCCCGGGGGGCCTGGAGACCCAGTACTTC. This gives the protein CASTFRPGGLETQYF.

The chain recombines TRBV15 with TRBJ1-1; D may be TRBD1 (5 bases). Germline assignment: CDR1 LNHNV and CDR2 YYDKDF (reference sequence). Trimming removed 3 bases at V and 3 bases at J, with 11 bases between. The CDR3 runs to 14 residues. The CDR3 sequence: CATSRLPGDTEAFF. DNA of the CDR3: TGTGCCACCAGCAGGTTACCGGGGGACACTGAAGCTTTCTTT.

V is TRBV19 and J is TRBJ2-3; 7 bases are shared with TRBD2. Germline assignment: CDR1 LNHDA and CDR2 SQIVND (reference sequence). With 7 bases clipped from V and 2 bases from J, the junction kept 9 bases outside the gene matches. The CDR3 length is 15 residues. The CDR3 coding sequence is TGTGCCAGTATGCAGGGAGCGGGGTTCACAGATACGCAGTATTTT. This translates into CASMQGAGFTDTQYF.